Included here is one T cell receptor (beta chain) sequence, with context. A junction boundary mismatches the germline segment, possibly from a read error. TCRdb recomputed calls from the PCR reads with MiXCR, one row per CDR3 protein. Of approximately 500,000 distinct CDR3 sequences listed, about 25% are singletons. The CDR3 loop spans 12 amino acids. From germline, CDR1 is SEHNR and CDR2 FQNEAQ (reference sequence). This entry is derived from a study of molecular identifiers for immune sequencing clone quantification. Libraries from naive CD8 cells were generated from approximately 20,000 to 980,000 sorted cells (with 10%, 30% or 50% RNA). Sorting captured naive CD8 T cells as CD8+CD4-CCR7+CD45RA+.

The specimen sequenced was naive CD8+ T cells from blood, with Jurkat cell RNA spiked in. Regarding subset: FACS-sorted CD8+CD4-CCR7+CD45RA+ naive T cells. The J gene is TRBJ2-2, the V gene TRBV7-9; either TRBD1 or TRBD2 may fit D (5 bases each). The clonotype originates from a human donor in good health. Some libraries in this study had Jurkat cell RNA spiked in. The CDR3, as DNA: TGTGCCAGCAGCCGGGTCACCGGGGCGCTGTTTTTT. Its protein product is CASSRVTGALFF.